The source of this TCR beta chain is a study of tumor-infiltrating lymphocytes in primary liver carcinoma. Turning to the study itself: Tumors, staged T1-T3 N0M0, spanned about 4 to 10 cm. Sample counts of productive TCRbeta reads spanned roughly 3.65 to 7.13 million; these counts were similar across tissue types. Overall study findings and caveats: For tumor-adjacent and tumor-blood pairs, overlap was less than that seen for tumor region pairs. Tumors had a top-250-clone fraction that was significantly higher than blood (p = 0.039).

Germline DNA was also extracted, with blood RNA taken from unsorted whole blood. cDNA specific to TCR beta was made from 450 to 650 ng of total RNA, with a constant-region primer employed for priming. Modified slightly, ARM-PCR produced TCR beta libraries over three nested multiplex PCR rounds. The first two PCR rounds used TRBV1-TRBV30 primers with a Cbeta primer, roughly 10 cycles each. In TCRdb, the multiplex PCR reads were re-called with MiXCR into one record per CDR3 protein. In the table there are 310,000 or so distinct CDR3 sequences, 58% of which are singletons. A remark on this clonotype: Its antigen is currently unknown.

Germline assignment: CDR1 MNHNS and CDR2 SASEGT. Deletions cut 10 bases from V and 4 bases from J, with 19 bases between. The CDR3 spans 14 residues. The receptor comes from a woman aged 25-40 years with primary liver carcinoma and hepatitis B virus infection. The chain has TRBV6-1 and TRBJ1-2; D remains ambiguous. The source material was peripheral blood. The CDR3: CATTDYSRIYGYTF. The CDR3 coding sequence is TGTGCCACCACAGACTACTCCCGTATCTATGGCTACACCTTC.